This TCR beta chain is drawn from a study of blood T cells in healthy people across ages. Germline V gene data show CDR1 as MGHRA and CDR2 as YSYEKL. CDR3 length: 14 residues. Trimming pared 1 base from V and 2 bases from J, leaving 8 bases between. Extracted total RNA amounted to at least 5.5 micrograms for each sample. The second PCR ran about 7 to 12 cycles with a sample-barcoded 5' primer and J-beta primers. TCRdb analysed the 5' RACE reads with MiXCR anew, one entry per CDR3 protein. The data contain fewer than 1.5 million distinct CDR3 sequences, 42% of them singletons. To note about this clonotype: Its antigen is currently unknown.

Study-wide results and caveats: Naive and antigen-experienced cells were not separated, limiting conclusive comparison.

The sequenced material came from blood. The chain uses TRBV4-1 and TRBJ1-1; D unresolved. This sequence originates from a woman aged 18-29 years in good health. CDR3: CASSQVITNTEAFF. The DNA for the CDR3 is TGCGCCAGCAGCCAAGTAATCACAAACACTGAAGCTTTCTTT.